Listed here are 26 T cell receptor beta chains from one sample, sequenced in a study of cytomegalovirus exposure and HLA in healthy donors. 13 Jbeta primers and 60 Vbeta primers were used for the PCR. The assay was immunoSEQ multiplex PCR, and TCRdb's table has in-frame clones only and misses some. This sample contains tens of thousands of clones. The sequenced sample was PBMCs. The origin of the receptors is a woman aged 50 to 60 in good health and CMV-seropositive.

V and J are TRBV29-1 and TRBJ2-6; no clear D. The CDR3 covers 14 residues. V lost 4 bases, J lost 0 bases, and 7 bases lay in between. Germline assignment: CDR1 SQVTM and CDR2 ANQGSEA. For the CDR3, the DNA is TGCAGCGTTGGAGTTGACTCTGGGGCCAACGTCCTGACTTTC. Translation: CSVGVDSGANVLTF.

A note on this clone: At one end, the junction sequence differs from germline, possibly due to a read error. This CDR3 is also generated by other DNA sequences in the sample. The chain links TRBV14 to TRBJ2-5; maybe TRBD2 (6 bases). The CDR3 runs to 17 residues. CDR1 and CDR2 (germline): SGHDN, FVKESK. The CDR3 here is CASSQVGNLATQETQYF. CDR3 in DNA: TGTGCCAGCAGCCAAGTCGGGAACCTAGCGACCCAAGAGACTCAGTACTTC.

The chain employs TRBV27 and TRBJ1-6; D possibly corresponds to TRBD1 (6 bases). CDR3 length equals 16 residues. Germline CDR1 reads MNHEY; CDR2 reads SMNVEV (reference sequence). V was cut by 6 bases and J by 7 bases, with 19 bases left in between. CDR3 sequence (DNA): TGTGCCAGCAGATCATTACCGGGACACGGAAATTCACCCCTCCACTTT. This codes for CASRSLPGHGNSPLHF.

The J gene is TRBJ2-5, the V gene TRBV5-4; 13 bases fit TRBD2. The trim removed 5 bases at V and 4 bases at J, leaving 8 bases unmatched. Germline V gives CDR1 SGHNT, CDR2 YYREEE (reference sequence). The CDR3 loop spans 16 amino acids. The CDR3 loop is CASRSTSGGAGETQYF. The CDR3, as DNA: TGTGCCAGCAGATCCACTAGCGGGGGGGCTGGAGAGACCCAGTACTTC.

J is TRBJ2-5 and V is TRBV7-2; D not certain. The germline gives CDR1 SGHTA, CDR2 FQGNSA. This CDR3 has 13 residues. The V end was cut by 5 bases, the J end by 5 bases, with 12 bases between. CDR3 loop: CASSPGLTETQYF. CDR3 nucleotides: TGTGCCAGCAGCCCAGGTTTAACGGAGACCCAGTACTTC.

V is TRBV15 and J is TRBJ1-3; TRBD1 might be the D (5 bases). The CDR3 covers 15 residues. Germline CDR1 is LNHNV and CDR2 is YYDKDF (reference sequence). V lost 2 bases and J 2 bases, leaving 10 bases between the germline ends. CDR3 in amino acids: CATSRQGFTGNTIYF. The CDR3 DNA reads TGTGCCACCAGCAGACAGGGTTTCACTGGAAACACCATATATTTT.

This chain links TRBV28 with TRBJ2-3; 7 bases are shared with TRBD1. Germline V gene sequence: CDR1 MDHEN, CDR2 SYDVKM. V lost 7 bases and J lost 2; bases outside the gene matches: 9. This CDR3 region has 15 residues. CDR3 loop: CASTPRGQHTDTQYF. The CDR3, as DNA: TGTGCCAGCACCCCGAGGGGACAGCACACAGATACGCAGTATTTT.

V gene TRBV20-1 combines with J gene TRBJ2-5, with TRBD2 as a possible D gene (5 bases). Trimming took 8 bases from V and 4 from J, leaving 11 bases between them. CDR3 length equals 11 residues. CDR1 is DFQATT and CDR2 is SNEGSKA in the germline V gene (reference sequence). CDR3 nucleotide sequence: TGCAGTTATAGCGACCGAGAGACCCAGTACTTC. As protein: CSYSDRETQYF.

CDR3 sequence: CASSPRDRLMNTEAFF. The CDR3 nucleotides are TGTGCCAGCAGCCCCCGGGACAGGCTGATGAACACTGAAGCTTTCTTT. The rearrangement joins TRBV5-4 to TRBJ1-1, with 8 bases identical to TRBD1. The CDR3 runs 16 residues. The germline gives CDR1 SGHNT, CDR2 YYREEE (reference sequence). The V gene end was trimmed by 4 bases and the J gene end by 0 bases; junction bases not matched to a gene: 8.

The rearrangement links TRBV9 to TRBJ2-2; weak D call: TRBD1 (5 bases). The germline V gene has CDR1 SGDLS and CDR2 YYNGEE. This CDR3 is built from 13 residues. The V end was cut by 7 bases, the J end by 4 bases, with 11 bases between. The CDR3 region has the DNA TGTGCCAGCTCCGACAGTCCCACCGGGGAGCTGTTTTTT. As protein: CASSDSPTGELFF. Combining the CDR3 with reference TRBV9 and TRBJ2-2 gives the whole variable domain DSGVTQTPKHLITATGQRVTLRCSPRSGDLSVYWYQQSLDQGLQFLIQYYNGEERAKGNILERFSAQQFPDLHSELNLSSLELGDSALYFCASSDSPTGELFFGEGSRLTVL.

The chain's CDR3 is CASSRTTGEKLFF. DNA for the CDR3: TGTGCCAGCAGTCGAACCACGGGGGAAAAACTGTTTTTT. This chain connects TRBV11-2 to TRBJ1-4; D gene uncertain. This CDR3 contains 13 residues. Germline assignment: CDR1 SGHAT and CDR2 FQNNGV. The V end lost 6 bases, the J end lost 8 bases, and 13 bases lay between the germline ends.

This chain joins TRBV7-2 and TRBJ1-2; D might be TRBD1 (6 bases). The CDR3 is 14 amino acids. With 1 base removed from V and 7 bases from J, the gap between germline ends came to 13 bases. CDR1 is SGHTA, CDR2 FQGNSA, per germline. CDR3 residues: CASSLEGRGSGYTF. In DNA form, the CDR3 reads TGTGCCAGCAGCTTAGAGGGCAGGGGTAGTGGCTACACCTTC. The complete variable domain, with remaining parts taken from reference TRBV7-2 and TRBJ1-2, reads GAGVSQSPSNKVTEKGKDVELRCDPISGHTALYWYRQSLGQGLEFLIYFQGNSAPDKSGLPSDRFSAERTGGSVSTLTIQRTQQEDSAVYLCASSLEGRGSGYTFGSGTRLTVV.

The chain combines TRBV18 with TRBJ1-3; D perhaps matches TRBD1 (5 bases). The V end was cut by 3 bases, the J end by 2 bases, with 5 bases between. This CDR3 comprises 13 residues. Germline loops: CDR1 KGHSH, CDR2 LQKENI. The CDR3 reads CASSPDTGNTIYF. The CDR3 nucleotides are TGTGCCAGCTCACCGGACACTGGAAACACCATATATTTT. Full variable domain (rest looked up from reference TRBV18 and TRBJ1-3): NAGVMQNPRHLVRRRGQEARLRCSPMKGHSHVYWYRQLPEEGLKFMVYLQKENIIDESGMPKERFSAEFPKEGPSILRIQQVVRGDSAAYFCASSPDTGNTIYFGEGSWLTVV.

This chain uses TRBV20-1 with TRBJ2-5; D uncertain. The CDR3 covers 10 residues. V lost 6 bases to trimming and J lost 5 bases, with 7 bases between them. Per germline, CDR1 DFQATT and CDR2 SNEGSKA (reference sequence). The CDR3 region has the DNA TGCAGTGCCACAGAGGAGACCCAGTACTTC. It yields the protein CSATEETQYF.

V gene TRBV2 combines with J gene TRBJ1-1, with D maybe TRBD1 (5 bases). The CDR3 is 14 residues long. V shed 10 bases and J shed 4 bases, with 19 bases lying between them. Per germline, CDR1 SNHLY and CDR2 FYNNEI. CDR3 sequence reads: CATHPQTVGTEAFF. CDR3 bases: TGTGCCACCCACCCCCAGACAGTAGGCACTGAAGCTTTCTTT.

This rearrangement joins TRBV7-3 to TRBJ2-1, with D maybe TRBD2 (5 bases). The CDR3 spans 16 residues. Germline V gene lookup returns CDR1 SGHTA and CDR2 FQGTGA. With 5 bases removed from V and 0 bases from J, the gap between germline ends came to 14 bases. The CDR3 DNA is TGTGCCAGCAGCCCGCGAGGACTGCGCTCCTACAATGAGCAGTTCTTC. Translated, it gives CASSPRGLRSYNEQFF.

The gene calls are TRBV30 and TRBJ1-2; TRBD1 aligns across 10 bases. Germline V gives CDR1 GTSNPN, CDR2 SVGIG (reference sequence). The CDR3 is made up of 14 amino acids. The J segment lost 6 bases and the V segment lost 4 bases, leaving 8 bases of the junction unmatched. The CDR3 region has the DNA TGTGCCTGGACCCCCGGGACAGGGGTGAATGGCTACACCTTC. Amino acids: CAWTPGTGVNGYTF.

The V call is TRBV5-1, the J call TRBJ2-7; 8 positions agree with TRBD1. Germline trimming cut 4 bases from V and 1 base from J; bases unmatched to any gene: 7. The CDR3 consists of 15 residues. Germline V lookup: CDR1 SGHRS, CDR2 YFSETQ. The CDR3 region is CASSTAGTGSYEQYF. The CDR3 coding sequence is TGCGCCAGCAGCACGGCCGGGACAGGATCCTACGAGCAGTACTTC.

CDR3 DNA: TGTGCCAGCAGTTTAATGAGGTTTACCGGGGAGCTGTTTTTT. Its translation: CASSLMRFTGELFF. The chain employs TRBV27 and TRBJ2-2; D not resolved. Germline CDR1 is MNHEY and CDR2 is SMNVEV (reference sequence). This CDR3 is 14 amino acids long. Trimming cost V 2 bases and J 5 bases, with 9 bases left between them.

This CDR3 is CASSEAPGHRYEQYF. DNA for the CDR3: TGTGCCAGCAGTGAGGCTCCGGGACACCGATACGAGCAGTACTTC. This sequence joins TRBV6-1 and TRBJ2-7; the D gene is possibly TRBD1 (6 bases). V was cut by 3 bases and J by 4 bases, with 16 bases left in between. Germline loops: CDR1 MNHNS, CDR2 SASEGT. There are 15 residues in the CDR3.

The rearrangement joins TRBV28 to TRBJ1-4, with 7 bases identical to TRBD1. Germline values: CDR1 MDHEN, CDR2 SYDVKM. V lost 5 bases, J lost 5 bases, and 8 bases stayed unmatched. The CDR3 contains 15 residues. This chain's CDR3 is CASSTTGAPNEKLFF. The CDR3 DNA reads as TGTGCCAGCAGTACTACAGGGGCCCCGAATGAAAAACTGTTTTTT.

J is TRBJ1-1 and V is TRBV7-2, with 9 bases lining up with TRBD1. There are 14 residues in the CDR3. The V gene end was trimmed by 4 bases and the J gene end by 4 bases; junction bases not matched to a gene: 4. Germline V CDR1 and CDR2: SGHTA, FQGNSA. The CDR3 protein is CASSYRDRVTEAFF. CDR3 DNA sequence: TGTGCCAGCAGCTACCGGGACAGGGTCACTGAAGCTTTCTTT.

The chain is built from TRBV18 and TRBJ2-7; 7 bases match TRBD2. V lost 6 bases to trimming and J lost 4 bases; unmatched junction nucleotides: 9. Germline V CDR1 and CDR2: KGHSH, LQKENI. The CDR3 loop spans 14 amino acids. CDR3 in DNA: TGTGCCAGCTCCCCTAGGAGGGGAGGGTACGAGCAGTACTTC. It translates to CASSPRRGGYEQYF.

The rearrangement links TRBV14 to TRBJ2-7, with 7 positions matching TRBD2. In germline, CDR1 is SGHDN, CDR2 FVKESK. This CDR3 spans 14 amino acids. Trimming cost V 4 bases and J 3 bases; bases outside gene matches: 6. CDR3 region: CASSLAGGVYEQYF. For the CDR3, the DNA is TGTGCCAGCAGCCTGGCTGGGGGGGTCTACGAGCAGTACTTC.

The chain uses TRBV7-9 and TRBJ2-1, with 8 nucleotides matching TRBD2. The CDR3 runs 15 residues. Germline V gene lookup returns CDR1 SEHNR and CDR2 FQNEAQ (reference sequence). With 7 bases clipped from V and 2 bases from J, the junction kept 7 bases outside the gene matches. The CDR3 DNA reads TGTGCCAGCAAGGACGCCGGGAGGGCCTACAATGAGCAGTTCTTC. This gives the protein CASKDAGRAYNEQFF.

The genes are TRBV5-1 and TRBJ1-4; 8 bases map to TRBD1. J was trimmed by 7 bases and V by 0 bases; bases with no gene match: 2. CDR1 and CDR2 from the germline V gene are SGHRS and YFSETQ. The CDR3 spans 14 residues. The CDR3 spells CASSLEQGVEKLFF. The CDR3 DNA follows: TGCGCCAGCAGCTTGGAACAGGGGGTTGAAAAACTGTTTTTT.